The present T cell receptor (beta chain) was sequenced within a study of blood T cells in healthy people across ages. Overall study findings and caveats: In older individuals, TCR beta diversity per million T cells was lower, falling roughly linearly with age.

Extraction yielded at least 6 micrograms of total RNA per sample. Primers used in a second PCR of roughly 7 to 11 cycles were a sample-barcoded 5' primer and a J-beta primer mix. Through a template-switch adaptor with 12 random nucleotides, each cDNA molecule received a tag. One entry per CDR3 protein results from TCRdb running MiXCR on the 5' RACE reads. Of fewer than 900,000 distinct CDR3 sequences listed, roughly 45% are singletons. A word on this clonotype: No antigen is known for it.

The sample was blood. This TCR derives from a woman aged 60-70 years in good health.

Here the CDR3 DNA reads TGTGCCAGCTCCCGGACAGAGCTGAACACTGAAGCTTTCTTT. Its translation is CASSRTELNTEAFF. The chain uses TRBV18 and TRBJ1-1, with D possibly TRBD1 on 6 matching bases. There are 14 residues in the CDR3. Germline CDR1 KGHSH, CDR2 LQKENI. With 6 bases removed from V and 0 bases from J, the gap between germline ends came to 11 bases.